This T cell receptor beta chain is drawn from a study of T cell repertoires in cytomegalovirus infection (dated by TCRdb to between 2018 and 2021). Background for the entire study: The HLA type of each donor mattered for the analysis, because public TCR beta signatures pointed to carriage of CMV infection along with the matching HLA type.

This clonotype was found once. This clone's antigen is unknown. There are no base qualities to consult, and no much larger clone falls within one base. One read provides weak support. The paper's findings and limits, for the study overall: The ex vivo response was dominated by HLA-C-restricted CMV-specific TCR beta clonotypes, which also provided the single most frequent clonotype in two of eight donors. In both this cohort and an independent cohort of approximately 350 donors, the cumulative frequency of public TCR beta family members distinguished carriers of CMV infection plus the relevant HLA type.

The data were produced on an Illumina HiSeq 1500. TCRdb passed the public sequencing reads through fastp at Q25 and MiXCR, retaining productive beta sequences. Rows matching on CDR3 protein sequence are summarized as one entry with the most common DNA and genes. The sample table holds approximately 130,000 distinct CDR3 sequences, of which around 25% were seen once. The ten largest clones capture about 37% of the sample. Sequenced input: PBMCs, sequenced either directly or after in vitro stimulation (not recorded which). The source is a human donor in good health (CMV status not recorded). Some clones in this sample may be carry-over from other donors' samples.

The DNA reads as follows: TGCAGCGTTGTGGACTCTAGTGCTGGAAACACCATATATTTT. This gives the protein CSVVDSSAGNTIYF. The sequence joins TRBV29-1 to TRBJ1-3; the D gene cannot be resolved reliably. At the junction V is shortened by 4 bases and J by 2 bases, with 12 bases in between. The germline V gene sets CDR1 to SQVTM and CDR2 to ANQGSEA. The CDR3 sequence holds 14 residues, the cysteine and phenylalanine included. Just the 42-base CDR3 DNA is kept, in frame starting at base 1.